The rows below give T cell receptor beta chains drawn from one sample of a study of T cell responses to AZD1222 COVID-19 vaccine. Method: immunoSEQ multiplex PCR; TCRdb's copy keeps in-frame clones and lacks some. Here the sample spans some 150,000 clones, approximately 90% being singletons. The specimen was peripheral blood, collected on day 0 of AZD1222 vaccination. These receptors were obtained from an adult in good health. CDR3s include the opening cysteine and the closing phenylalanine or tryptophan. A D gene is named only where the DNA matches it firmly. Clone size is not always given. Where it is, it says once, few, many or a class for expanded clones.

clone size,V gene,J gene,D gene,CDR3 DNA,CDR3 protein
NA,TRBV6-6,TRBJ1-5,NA,TGTGCCAGCGGGGGGTCGAGCAATCAGCCCCAGCATTTT,CASGGSSNQPQHF
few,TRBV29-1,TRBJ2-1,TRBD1,TGCAGCGTTGGGGCAGTCAGGGGGAAGGTGGGTGAGCAGTTCTTC,CSVGAVRGKVGEQFF
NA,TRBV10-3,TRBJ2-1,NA,TGTGCCATCAGTGAGTCGCCAGGGTCGCAAGAGCAGTTCTTC,CAISESPGSQEQFF
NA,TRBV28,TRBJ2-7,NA,TGTGCCAGCACCTCCCGGATCTACGAGCAGTACTTC,CASTSRIYEQYF
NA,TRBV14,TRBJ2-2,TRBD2,TGTGCCAGCAGCCGCAGGACTAGCTCGGGAGGCGGGGAGCTGTTTTTT,CASSRRTSSGGGELFF
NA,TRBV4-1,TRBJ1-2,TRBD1,TGCGCCAGCAGCTCTCCGCCGGGACAGGGAACCTATGGCTACACCTTC,CASSSPPGQGTYGYTF
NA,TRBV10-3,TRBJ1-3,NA,TGTGCCCACTCTCTCGCAGCAGGGGCCGGAAACACCATATATTTT,CAHSLAAGAGNTIYF
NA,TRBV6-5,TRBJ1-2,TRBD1,TGTGCCAGCAGCCCCGACAGGGGATCGGGTGGCTACACCTTC,CASSPDRGSGGYTF
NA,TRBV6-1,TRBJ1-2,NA,TGTGCCAGCAGTGAAGGAGCTGCTCTCTTAGGCTACACCTTC,CASSEGAALLGYTF
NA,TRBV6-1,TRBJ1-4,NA,TGTGCCAGCAGTGAAAAGGTCATGGGAAAACTGTTTTTT,CASSEKVMGKLFF
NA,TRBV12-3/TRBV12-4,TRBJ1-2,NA,TGTGCCAGCAACCGGGACGGGGGGAATAGTCCTTTC,CASNRDGGNSPF
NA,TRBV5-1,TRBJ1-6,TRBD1,TGCGCCAGCAGCGCGGGGACAGGGGATAATTCACCCCTCCACTTT,CASSAGTGDNSPLHF
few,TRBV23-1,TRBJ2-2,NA,TGCGCCAGCAGTCAATCGATGGGCACCGGGGAGCTGTTTTTT,CASSQSMGTGELFF
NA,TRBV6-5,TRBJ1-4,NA,TGTGCCAGCGGACCTTTTAATGAAAAACTGTTTTTT,CASGPFNEKLFF
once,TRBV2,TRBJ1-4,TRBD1,TGTGCCAGCAGGCGGACAGGTGGGAATGAAAAACTGTTTTTT,CASRRTGGNEKLFF
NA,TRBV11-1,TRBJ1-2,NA,TGTGCCAGCAGTAGGGGGAACTATGGCTACACCTTC,CASSRGNYGYTF
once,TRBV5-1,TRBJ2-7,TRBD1,TGCGCCAGCAGCTTGGCAGGGACAGCATTTGAGCAGTACTTC,CASSLAGTAFEQYF
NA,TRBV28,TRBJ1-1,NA,TGTGCCAGCATCCCCTCAACCCATGGAGAAGCTTTCTTT,CASIPSTHGEAFF
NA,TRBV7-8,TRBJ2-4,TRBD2,TGTGCCAGCAGCCCCGGGGTAGCGGGGGGGCCTTCCAAAAACATTCAGTACTTC,CASSPGVAGGPSKNIQYF
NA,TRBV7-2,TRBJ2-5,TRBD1,TGTGCCAGCAGCTCCACAGGGGTCCAAGAGACCCAGTACTTC,CASSSTGVQETQYF
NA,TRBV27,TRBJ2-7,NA,TGTGCCAGCTCCCGGGGGGCGGGGGCCAGCTCCTACGAGCAGTACTTC,CASSRGAGASSYEQYF
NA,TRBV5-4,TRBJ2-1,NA,TGTGCCAGCAGCTTGGGGGCCCCCTCCTACAATGAGCAGTTCTTC,CASSLGAPSYNEQFF
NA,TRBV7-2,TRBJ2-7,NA,TGTGCCGGATCATCGGGACTCCCAAGCTCCGAGCAGTACTTC,CAGSSGLPSSEQYF
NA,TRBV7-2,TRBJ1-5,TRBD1,TGTGCCAGCAGCTTGGGCGGACAGGGTGAAAGTCAGCCCCAGCATTTT,CASSLGGQGESQPQHF
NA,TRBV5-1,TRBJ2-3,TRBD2,TGCGCCAGCAACTCCGGGACTAGCGGGGATACGCAGTATTTT,CASNSGTSGDTQYF
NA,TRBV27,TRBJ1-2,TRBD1,TGTGCCAGCACCCTTCGACAGGGGGCTGGCTATGGCTACACCTTC,CASTLRQGAGYGYTF